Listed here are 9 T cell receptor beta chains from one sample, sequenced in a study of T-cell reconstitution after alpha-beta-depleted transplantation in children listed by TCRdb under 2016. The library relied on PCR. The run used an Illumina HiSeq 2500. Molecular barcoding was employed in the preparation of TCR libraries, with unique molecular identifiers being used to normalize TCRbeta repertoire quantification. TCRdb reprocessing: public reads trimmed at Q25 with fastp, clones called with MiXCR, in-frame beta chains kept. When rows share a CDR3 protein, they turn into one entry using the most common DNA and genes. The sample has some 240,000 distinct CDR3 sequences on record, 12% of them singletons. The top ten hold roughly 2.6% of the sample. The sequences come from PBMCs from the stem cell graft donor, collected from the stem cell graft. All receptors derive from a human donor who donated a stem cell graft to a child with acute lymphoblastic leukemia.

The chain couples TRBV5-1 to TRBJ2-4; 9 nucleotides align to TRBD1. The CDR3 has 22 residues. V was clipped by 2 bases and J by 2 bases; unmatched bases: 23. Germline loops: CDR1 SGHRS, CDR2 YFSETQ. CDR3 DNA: TGCGCCAGCAGCTTACTCACCGACCGGGACAGGGAGGTGAGGGGCTCCAAAAACATTCAGTACTTC. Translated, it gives CASSLLTDRDREVRGSKNIQYF.

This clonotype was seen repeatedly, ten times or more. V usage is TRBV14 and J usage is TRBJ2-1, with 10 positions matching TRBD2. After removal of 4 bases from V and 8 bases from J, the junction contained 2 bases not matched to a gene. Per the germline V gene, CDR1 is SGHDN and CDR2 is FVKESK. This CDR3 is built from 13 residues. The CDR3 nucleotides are TGTGCCAGCAGCCTCGGGACTAGCGATGAGCAGTTCTTC. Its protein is CASSLGTSDEQFF.

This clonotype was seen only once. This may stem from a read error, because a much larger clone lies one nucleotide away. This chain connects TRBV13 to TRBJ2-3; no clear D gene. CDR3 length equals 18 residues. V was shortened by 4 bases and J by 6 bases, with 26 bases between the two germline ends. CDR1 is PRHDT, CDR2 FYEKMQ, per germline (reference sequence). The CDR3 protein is CASSSPTCGSGMLDTQYF. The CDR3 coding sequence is TGTGCCAGCAGCTCCCCCACTTGTGGCAGTGGGATGCTTGATACGCAGTATTTT.

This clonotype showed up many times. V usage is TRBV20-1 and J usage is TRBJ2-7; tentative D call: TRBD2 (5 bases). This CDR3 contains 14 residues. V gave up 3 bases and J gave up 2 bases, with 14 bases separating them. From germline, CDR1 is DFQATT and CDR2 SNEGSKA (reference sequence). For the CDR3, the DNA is TGCAGTGCTAGGGTTACGGGAAACCCCTACGAGCAGTACTTC. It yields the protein CSARVTGNPYEQYF.

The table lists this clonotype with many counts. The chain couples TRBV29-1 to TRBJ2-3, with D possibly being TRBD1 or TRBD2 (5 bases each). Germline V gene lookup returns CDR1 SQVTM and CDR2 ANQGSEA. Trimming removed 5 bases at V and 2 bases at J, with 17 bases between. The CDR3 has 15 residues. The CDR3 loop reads CSVLRDRPYTDTQYF. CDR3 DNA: TGCAGCGTTCTAAGGGACCGGCCCTACACAGATACGCAGTATTTT.

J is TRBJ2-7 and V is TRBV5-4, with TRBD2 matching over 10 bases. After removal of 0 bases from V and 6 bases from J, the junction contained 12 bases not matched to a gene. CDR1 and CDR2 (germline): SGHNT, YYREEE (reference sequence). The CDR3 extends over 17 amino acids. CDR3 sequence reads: CASSLDLAPSGGREQYF. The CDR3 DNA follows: TGTGCCAGCAGCTTGGATTTGGCACCTAGCGGGGGTCGCGAGCAGTACTTC.

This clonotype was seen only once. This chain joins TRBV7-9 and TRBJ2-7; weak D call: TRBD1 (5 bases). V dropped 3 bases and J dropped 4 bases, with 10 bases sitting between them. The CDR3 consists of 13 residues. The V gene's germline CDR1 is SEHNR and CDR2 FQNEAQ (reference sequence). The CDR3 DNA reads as TGTGCCAGCAGCTTGACAGAAACTTACGAGCAGTACTTC. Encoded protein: CASSLTETYEQYF.

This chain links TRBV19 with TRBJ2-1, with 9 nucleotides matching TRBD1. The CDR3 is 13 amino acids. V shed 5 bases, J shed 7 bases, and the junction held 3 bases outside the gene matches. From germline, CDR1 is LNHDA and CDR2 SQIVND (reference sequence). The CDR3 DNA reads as TGTGCCAGTAGTGGGGACAGGGCAAATGAGCAGTTCTTC. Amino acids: CASSGDRANEQFF.

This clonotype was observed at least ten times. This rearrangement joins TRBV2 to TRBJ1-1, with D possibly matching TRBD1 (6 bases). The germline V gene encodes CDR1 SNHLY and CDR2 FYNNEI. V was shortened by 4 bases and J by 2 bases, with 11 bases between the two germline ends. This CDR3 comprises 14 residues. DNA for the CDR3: TGTGCCAGCAGTGTACAGGGTTTAAACACTGAAGCTTTCTTT. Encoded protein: CASSVQGLNTEAFF.